The source of this T cell receptor beta chain is a study of blood T cell repertoires in COVID-19. For the study at large: In each case, the material was cDNA or gDNA derived from T cells, B-cell-depleted T cells, or PBMCs.

Trimming at V came to 7 bases and at J to 0 bases, leaving 4 bases not matched to a gene. The CDR3 spans 14 residues. Germline CDR1 is SQVTM and CDR2 is ANQGSEA. Sequenced by immunoSEQ multiplex PCR; TCRdb stores in-frame clones only, minus some. The sample carries over 90,000 clones, 86% recorded once. This chain uses TRBV29-1 with TRBJ2-7, with TRBD2 identical over 12 bases. Sequences were obtained from peripheral blood. The sequence was collected from a man older than 75 with acute or convalescent COVID-19. The CDR3 DNA is TGCAGCGGCACGACTAGCGGGAGCTCCTACGAGCAGTACTTC. Translated: CSGTTSGSSYEQYF.